This is a list of T cell receptor beta chains from one sample in a study of identifying expanded T cells in peripheral blood. Sequenced by immunoSEQ multiplex PCR; TCRdb stores in-frame clones only, minus some. In the table there are roughly 100,000 clones, approximately 88% of which are singletons. Sequenced sample: blood. These receptors were obtained from a person aged 18 to 75 in good health. CDR3s include the opening cysteine and the closing phenylalanine or tryptophan. The D gene is left open where the match is weak. The listing skips clone size in some rows; elsewhere it reads once, few, many or a size class.

V gene: TRBV7-7; J gene: TRBJ2-1; D gene: .; clone size: .; CDR3 DNA: TGTGCCAGCAGCTCAGGTCCTCAGAATGAGCAGTTCTTC; CDR3 protein: CASSSGPQNEQFF
V gene: TRBV7-2; J gene: TRBJ2-2; D gene: .; clone size: .; CDR3 DNA: TGTGCCAGCAGCCTAGGTGGCTCCGGGGAGCTGTTTTTT; CDR3 protein: CASSLGGSGELFF
V gene: TRBV5-1; J gene: TRBJ2-1; D gene: .; clone size: .; CDR3 DNA: TGCGCCAGCACTGAGACTCATTACAATGAGCAGTTCTTC; CDR3 protein: CASTETHYNEQFF
V gene: TRBV9; J gene: TRBJ1-2; D gene: .; clone size: .; CDR3 DNA: TGTGCCAGCAGCGTAGTTCCGGAGGATTCTGGCTACACCTTC; CDR3 protein: CASSVVPEDSGYTF
V gene: TRBV27; J gene: TRBJ1-6; D gene: .; clone size: .; CDR3 DNA: TGTGCCAGCAGTTCCAGAGAGGGGATCGGCTCACCCCTCCACTTT; CDR3 protein: CASSSREGIGSPLHF
V gene: TRBV9; J gene: TRBJ1-1; D gene: .; clone size: .; CDR3 DNA: TGTGCCAGCAGCGTTAGGGGGAACACTGAAGCTTTCTTT; CDR3 protein: CASSVRGNTEAFF
V gene: TRBV18; J gene: TRBJ2-7; D gene: TRBD1; clone size: few; CDR3 DNA: TGTGCCAGCTCACCGTACAGGGGTTCCTACGAGCAGTACTTC; CDR3 protein: CASSPYRGSYEQYF
V gene: TRBV2; J gene: TRBJ1-6; D gene: TRBD1; clone size: few; CDR3 DNA: TGTGCCAGCAGTGATAACAGGGGTGGCTCACCCCTCCACTTT; CDR3 protein: CASSDNRGGSPLHF
V gene: TRBV7-3; J gene: TRBJ1-1; D gene: .; clone size: few; CDR3 DNA: TGTGCCAGCAGCCCTACTGGGGGATCCACTGAAGCTTTCTTT; CDR3 protein: CASSPTGGSTEAFF
V gene: TRBV28; J gene: TRBJ1-3; D gene: TRBD1; clone size: .; CDR3 DNA: TGTGCCAGCAGTCCCTCATACAGGGGTTCTGGAAACACCATATATTTT; CDR3 protein: CASSPSYRGSGNTIYF
V gene: TRBV7-2; J gene: TRBJ1-5; D gene: .; clone size: few; CDR3 DNA: TGTGCCAGCAGCTCACAGAATAGCAATCAGCCCCAGCATTTT; CDR3 protein: CASSSQNSNQPQHF
V gene: TRBV29-1; J gene: TRBJ2-5; D gene: .; clone size: .; CDR3 DNA: TGCAGCGTTGACACGGGTTCCGGGGAGACCCAGTACTTC; CDR3 protein: CSVDTGSGETQYF
V gene: TRBV7-5; J gene: TRBJ1-5; D gene: .; clone size: once; CDR3 DNA: TGTGCCAGAAGCTTAGTAACAGGGGATAATCAGCCCCAGCATTTT; CDR3 protein: CARSLVTGDNQPQHF
V gene: TRBV9; J gene: TRBJ2-2; D gene: TRBD1; clone size: .; CDR3 DNA: TGTGCCAGCGATGGGACAGTACTCACCGGGGAGCTGTTTTTT; CDR3 protein: CASDGTVLTGELFF
V gene: TRBV9; J gene: TRBJ1-1; D gene: .; clone size: .; CDR3 DNA: TGTGCCAGCAGCGTAGACGGACCTAACACTGAAGCTTTCTTT; CDR3 protein: CASSVDGPNTEAFF
V gene: TRBV5-1; J gene: TRBJ1-4; D gene: .; clone size: .; CDR3 DNA: TGCGCCAGCAGCTTGGGGGGACCTGATGAAAAACTGTTTTTT; CDR3 protein: CASSLGGPDEKLFF
V gene: TRBV19; J gene: TRBJ2-7; D gene: .; clone size: .; CDR3 DNA: TGTGCCAGTAGCGGGGGGCAGAGGTTCGCCTACGAGCAGTACTTC; CDR3 protein: CASSGGQRFAYEQYF
V gene: TRBV5-1; J gene: TRBJ1-4; D gene: .; clone size: .; CDR3 DNA: TGCGCCAGCAGCACGACCGGGACACCTAATGAAAAACTGTTTTTT; CDR3 protein: CASSTTGTPNEKLFF
V gene: TRBV7-2; J gene: TRBJ1-4; D gene: TRBD1; clone size: .; CDR3 DNA: TGTGCCAGCAGCGACACTAGGGGGCTTGGTGAAAAACTGTTTTTT; CDR3 protein: CASSDTRGLGEKLFF
V gene: TRBV28; J gene: TRBJ2-7; D gene: .; clone size: once; CDR3 DNA: TGTGCCAGCAGTTCACGGACGGAAGTCCGCTACTTC; CDR3 protein: CASSSRTEVRYF
V gene: TRBV7-2; J gene: TRBJ1-2; D gene: .; clone size: .; CDR3 DNA: TGTGCCAGCAGCTTGGATTCGGAGGGCGACGGCTACACCTTC; CDR3 protein: CASSLDSEGDGYTF
V gene: TRBV11-2; J gene: TRBJ2-7; D gene: .; clone size: .; CDR3 DNA: TGTGCCAGCAGCTTTGGCGGGGGCCTACCCTACGAGCAGTACTTC; CDR3 protein: CASSFGGGLPYEQYF
V gene: TRBV2; J gene: TRBJ1-3; D gene: .; clone size: .; CDR3 DNA: TGTGCCAGCAGTGGATGGCTGACCTCTGGAAACACCATATATTTT; CDR3 protein: CASSGWLTSGNTIYF
V gene: TRBV10-3; J gene: TRBJ2-1; D gene: TRBD2; clone size: .; CDR3 DNA: TGTGCCACGATGACTAGCGGGGGGGGTAATGAGCAGTTCTTC; CDR3 protein: CATMTSGGGNEQFF
V gene: TRBV18; J gene: TRBJ2-1; D gene: .; clone size: .; CDR3 DNA: TGTGCCAGCTCACCACCGGTCAGGTACAATGAGCAGTTCTTC; CDR3 protein: CASSPPVRYNEQFF
V gene: TRBV7-9; J gene: TRBJ1-1; D gene: TRBD1; clone size: .; CDR3 DNA: TGTGCCAGCAGGCGATCACCGGGACAGCCAAAAAACACTGAAGCTTTCTTT; CDR3 protein: CASRRSPGQPKNTEAFF
V gene: TRBV27; J gene: TRBJ2-7; D gene: TRBD1; clone size: .; CDR3 DNA: TGTGCCAGCAATAGCCGCGGGACAGGGCGGGACGAGCAGTACTTC; CDR3 protein: CASNSRGTGRDEQYF
V gene: TRBV10-3; J gene: TRBJ2-5; D gene: .; clone size: .; CDR3 DNA: TGTGCCATCAGTGAGTCGGAGTGGGAAGAGACCCAGTACTTC; CDR3 protein: CAISESEWEETQYF
V gene: TRBV4-1; J gene: TRBJ2-7; D gene: .; clone size: .; CDR3 DNA: TGCGCCAGCAGCCAAGTCGTAATGGGTTACGAGCAGTACTTC; CDR3 protein: CASSQVVMGYEQYF
V gene: TRBV28; J gene: TRBJ2-5; D gene: TRBD1; clone size: .; CDR3 DNA: TGTGCCAGCAAAAAAGACAGGGGGCCTTATGAGACCCAGTACTTC; CDR3 protein: CASKKDRGPYETQYF
V gene: TRBV5-1; J gene: TRBJ1-1; D gene: .; clone size: .; CDR3 DNA: TGCGCCAGCAGCTACGGATGGAACACTGAAGCTTTCTTT; CDR3 protein: CASSYGWNTEAFF
V gene: TRBV11-2; J gene: TRBJ1-2; D gene: .; clone size: .; CDR3 DNA: TGTGCCAGCAGCTCGTCCGACCGGTCTGGCTACACCTTC; CDR3 protein: CASSSSDRSGYTF